This TCR beta chain was captured in a study of cytomegalovirus exposure and HLA in healthy donors. CDR3 size: 16 residues. The germline V gene has CDR1 SGHRS and CDR2 YFSETQ. The junction had 6 bases not matched to a gene; V was cut back by 4 bases and J by 2 bases. This PCR relied on a set of 60 Vbeta primers and 13 Jbeta primers. TCRdb keeps only in-frame clones here, not all; method: immunoSEQ multiplex PCR. The sample consists of about 110,000 clones, over 75% of them appearing once. The source material was PBMCs. The sequence derives from a human donor in good health. V and J are TRBV5-1 and TRBJ1-1, with 12 bases aligning to TRBD1. CDR3 sequence: CASSPRDRGLNTEAFF. In nucleotides, the CDR3 is TGCGCCAGCAGCCCCAGGGACAGGGGGCTTAACACTGAAGCTTTCTTT.